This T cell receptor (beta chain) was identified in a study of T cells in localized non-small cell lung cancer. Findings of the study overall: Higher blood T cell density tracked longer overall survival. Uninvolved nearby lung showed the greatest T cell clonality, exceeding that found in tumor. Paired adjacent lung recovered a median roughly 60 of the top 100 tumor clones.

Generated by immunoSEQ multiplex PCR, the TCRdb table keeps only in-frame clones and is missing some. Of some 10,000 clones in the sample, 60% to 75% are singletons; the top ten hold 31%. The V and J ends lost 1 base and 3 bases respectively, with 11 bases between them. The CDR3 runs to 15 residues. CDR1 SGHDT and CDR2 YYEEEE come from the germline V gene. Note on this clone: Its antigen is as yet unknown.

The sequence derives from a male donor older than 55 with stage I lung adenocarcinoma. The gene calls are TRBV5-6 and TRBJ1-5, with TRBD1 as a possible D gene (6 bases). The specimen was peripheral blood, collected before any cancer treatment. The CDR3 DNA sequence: TGTGCCAGCAGCTTGTTTCCAGGGGACAATCAGCCCCAGCATTTT. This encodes CASSLFPGDNQPQHF.